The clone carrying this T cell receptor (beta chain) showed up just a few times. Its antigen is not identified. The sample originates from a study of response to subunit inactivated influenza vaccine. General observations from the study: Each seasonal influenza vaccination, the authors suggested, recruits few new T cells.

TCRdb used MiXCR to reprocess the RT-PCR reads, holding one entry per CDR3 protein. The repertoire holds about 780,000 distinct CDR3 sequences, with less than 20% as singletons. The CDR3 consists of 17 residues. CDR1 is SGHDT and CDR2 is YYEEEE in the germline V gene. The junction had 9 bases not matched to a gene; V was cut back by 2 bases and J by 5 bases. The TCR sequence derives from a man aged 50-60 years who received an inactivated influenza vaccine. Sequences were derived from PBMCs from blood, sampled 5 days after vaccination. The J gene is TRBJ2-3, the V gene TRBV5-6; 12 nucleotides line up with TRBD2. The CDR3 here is CASSLGPRLAGVDTQYF. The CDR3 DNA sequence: TGTGCCAGCAGCTTAGGACCTCGACTAGCGGGAGTAGATACGCAGTATTTT.